These 14 T cell receptor beta chains originate from one sample sequenced in a study of beta chain features in type 1 diabetes. The study reverse transcribed the entire isolated RNA, so it sequenced expressed TCRB transcripts. Profiling relied on immunoSEQ multiplex PCR, and the TCRdb table lists in-frame clones only, not all of them. The data contain under 350,000 clones, around 22% of them singletons. The antigens these receptors bind are not known. The study, taken as a whole, reports: Moderate but significant shortening of TCRB CDR3s was recorded in all four CD4+ subsets from Type 1 diabetes patients.

The sample taken for sequencing was naive CD4+ T cells from blood. These receptors all come from a woman under 40 with type 1 diabetes.

This clone was detected only a few times. This chain connects TRBV14 to TRBJ2-2; 8 nucleotides match TRBD1. J gave up 4 bases and V 3 bases, and 10 bases lay outside the gene matches. From germline, CDR1 is SGHDN and CDR2 FVKESK. This CDR3 contains 17 residues. The CDR3 is CASSQKTGAKGTGELFF. In DNA, the CDR3 is TGTGCCAGCAGCCAGAAGACAGGGGCTAAAGGCACCGGGGAGCTGTTTTTT.

This sequence joins TRBV5-1 and TRBJ2-5; maybe TRBD2 (5 bases). The germline gives CDR1 SGHRS, CDR2 YFSETQ. V lost 5 bases, J lost 5 bases, and 7 bases lay in between. The CDR3 is made up of 11 amino acids. The CDR3 spells CASRGGETQYF. The CDR3 DNA sequence: TGCGCCAGCAGAGGCGGGGAGACCCAGTACTTC.

The chain joins TRBV7-9 to TRBJ1-5, with D maybe TRBD1 (5 bases). The ends were cut back, 4 bases at V and 10 bases at J, with 8 bases in the middle. Per germline, CDR1 SEHNR and CDR2 FQNEAQ (reference sequence). The CDR3 has 11 amino acids. CDR3: CASSSQGPQHF. The CDR3 DNA sequence: TGTGCCAGCAGCTCCCAGGGACCCCAGCATTTT.

This chain links TRBV7-9 with TRBJ1-2, with a possible D match to TRBD1 (5 bases). Germline CDR1 is SEHNR and CDR2 is FQNEAQ (reference sequence). This CDR3 contains 15 residues. Trimming took off 4 bases at V and 0 bases at J, with 12 bases between the two ends. CDR3 DNA sequence: TGTGCCAGCAGCTCGACAGCTTTCTCTAACTATGGCTACACCTTC. This codes for CASSSTAFSNYGYTF.

The chain links TRBV28 to TRBJ1-5; D remains unclear. This CDR3 is 16 amino acids long. Between the trimmed V and J ends, which lost 5 bases and 4 bases, there was a span of 18 bases. Germline assignment: CDR1 MDHEN and CDR2 SYDVKM. The CDR3 here is CASSVNPRGWNQPQHF. Here the CDR3 DNA reads TGTGCCAGCAGTGTAAACCCACGGGGTTGGAATCAGCCCCAGCATTTT.

Turning to this clone: Other DNA sequences in this sample translate to the same CDR3. The chain has TRBV7-3 and TRBJ2-5; D might be TRBD2 (5 bases). Germline CDR1 SGHTA, CDR2 FQGTGA. V shed 6 bases and J shed 5 bases, with 7 bases lying between them. This CDR3 has 11 residues. CDR3 in amino acids: CASSSGETQYF. CDR3 sequence (DNA): TGTGCCAGCAGTTCGGGGGAGACCCAGTACTTC.

This clone was counted between two and nine times. The rearrangement links TRBV5-1 to TRBJ2-2, with D tentatively TRBD1 (6 bases). V was pared by 0 bases and J by 3 bases, with 9 bases between. The CDR3 covers 15 residues. Germline V gene lookup returns CDR1 SGHRS and CDR2 YFSETQ. CDR3 sequence reads: CASSLGGQYTGELFF. Here the CDR3 DNA reads TGCGCCAGCAGCTTGGGCGGACAGTACACCGGGGAGCTGTTTTTT. The full variable domain, its missing parts supplied by reference TRBV5-1 and TRBJ2-2, is KAGVTQTPRYLIKTRGQQVTLSCSPISGHRSVSWYQQTPGQGLQFLFEYFSETQRNKGNFPGRFSGRQFSNSRSEMNVSTLELGDSALYLCASSLGGQYTGELFFGEGSRLTVL.

This clone appeared a few times. This rearrangement joins TRBV7-3 to TRBJ2-3; possible D gene TRBD2, 6 bases. V dropped 2 bases and J dropped 5 bases, with 14 bases sitting between them. The CDR3 contains 15 residues. Germline V gene sequence: CDR1 SGHTA, CDR2 FQGTGA. CDR3 nucleotides: TGTGCCAGCAGCTTATTCGGGAGTGGAATAGATACGCAGTATTTT. Translated: CASSLFGSGIDTQYF. Full variable domain (rest looked up from reference TRBV7-3 and TRBJ2-3): GAGVSQTPSNKVTEKGKYVELRCDPISGHTALYWYRQSLGQGPEFLIYFQGTGAADDSGLPNDRFFAVRPEGSVSTLKIQRTERGDSAVYLCASSLFGSGIDTQYFGPGTRLTVL.

In its sample, this clone was seen once. The chain has TRBV18 and TRBJ1-2, with 9 bases aligning to TRBD1. There are 15 residues in the CDR3. Germline CDR1 and CDR2: KGHSH and LQKENI. Trimming removed 2 bases from V and 8 bases from J; junction bases left unmatched: 9. CDR3 amino acids: CASSPGQGRFGGYTF. In nucleotides, the CDR3 is TGTGCCAGCTCACCAGGACAGGGGAGGTTTGGAGGCTACACCTTC.

This clone was seen a handful of times. The V and J genes are TRBV4-1 and TRBJ2-1; D unresolved. Germline V CDR1 and CDR2: MGHRA, YSYEKL. CDR3 length: 12 residues. V lost 1 base and J lost 12, with 10 bases in between. The CDR3 region is CASSQVQAVQFF. CDR3 nucleotide sequence: TGCGCCAGCAGCCAAGTGCAGGCTGTGCAGTTCTTC.

This clone has more than one count but fewer than ten. V and J are TRBV7-3 and TRBJ1-1; no firm D call. The V gene's germline CDR1 is SGHTA and CDR2 FQGTGA. The CDR3 has 14 amino acids. The V end was cut by 5 bases, the J end by 0 bases, with 10 bases between. The CDR3 bases are TGTGCCAGCAGCGAGAGTCCGTTGAACACTGAAGCTTTCTTT. This codes for CASSESPLNTEAFF.

This clone came up a few times. V and J are TRBV7-9 and TRBJ2-1; D is possibly TRBD2 (5 bases). V lost 2 bases and J 2 bases, leaving 10 bases between the germline ends. This CDR3 has 15 amino acids. Germline V gene data show CDR1 as SEHNR and CDR2 as FQNEAQ (reference sequence). The CDR3 here is CASSLRGSAYNEQFF. The CDR3 DNA sequence: TGTGCCAGCAGCTTACGTGGGAGTGCCTACAATGAGCAGTTCTTC.

This clone was seen a handful of times. The chain recombines TRBV7-3 with TRBJ2-1, with TRBD2 as a possible D gene (6 bases). Germline V gene data show CDR1 as SGHTA and CDR2 as FQGTGA. This CDR3 has 14 amino acids. Trimming stripped 4 bases from V and 3 bases from J, with 10 bases between. CDR3 sequence reads: CASSSLSGYNEQFF. The CDR3 DNA sequence: TGTGCCAGCAGCTCGCTTAGCGGCTACAATGAGCAGTTCTTC.

The chain employs TRBV29-1 and TRBJ2-5; D perhaps matches TRBD1 (6 bases). The germline V and J ends were trimmed by 3 bases and 11 bases, with 16 bases remaining between them. Germline CDR1 reads SQVTM; CDR2 reads ANQGSEA. This CDR3 region has 12 residues. The CDR3 nucleotides are TGCAGCGTTGACAGGGGCTCGCGTGAGCAGTACTTC. Translation gives CSVDRGSREQYF.